A single sample gave rise to the 30 T cell receptor beta chains below, sequenced in a study of CD8+ T cells in alopecia areata. RNA, once extracted, was reverse transcribed into cDNA for use as the sequencing template. The protocol was immunoSEQ multiplex PCR, while the TCRdb copy is restricted to in-frame clones and leaves out a portion. The sample consists of roughly 190,000 clones, 50% to 70% of them appearing once. Noted treatment: oral pan-JAK inhibitor, 5-10 mg twice daily. Sequencing used CD4+ T cells sorted from blood, obtained between weeks 47 and 50, from a patient treated with tofacitinib. These receptors all come from a human donor with alopecia areata.

The chain is built from TRBV29-1 and TRBJ2-3, with 15 bases matching TRBD2. This CDR3 is 16 amino acids long. Losses at the gene ends were 7 bases for V and 3 bases for J; bases not matched to a gene: 8. Per the germline V gene, CDR1 is SQVTM and CDR2 is ANQGSEA. The CDR3 nucleotides read TGCAGCGCGCGGACTAGCGGGGGGGCTTGGACAGATACGCAGTATTTT. It codes for CSARTSGGAWTDTQYF.

V gene TRBV19 combines with J gene TRBJ1-2, with 8 bases matching TRBD1. Per germline, CDR1 LNHDA and CDR2 SQIVND (reference sequence). The CDR3 loop spans 15 amino acids. V dropped 1 base and J dropped 8; count of bases not matched to a gene: 9. The CDR3 is CASSIAGQGAFGYTF. The CDR3 bases are TGTGCCAGTAGTATAGCGGGGCAGGGGGCCTTCGGCTACACCTTC.

This sequence joins TRBV5-1 and TRBJ1-1, with D perhaps matching TRBD1 (5 bases). V lost 3 bases to trimming and J lost 1 base, with 16 bases between them. The CDR3 has 16 residues. Germline values: CDR1 SGHRS, CDR2 YFSETQ. The CDR3 sequence: CASSSDLGRGNTEAFF. For the CDR3, the DNA is TGCGCCAGCAGCTCCGACTTGGGTAGGGGGAACACTGAAGCTTTCTTT. Full variable domain (remainder filled in from reference TRBV5-1 and TRBJ1-1): KAGVTQTPRYLIKTRGQQVTLSCSPISGHRSVSWYQQTPGQGLQFLFEYFSETQRNKGNFPGRFSGRQFSNSRSEMNVSTLELGDSALYLCASSSDLGRGNTEAFFGQGTRLTVV.

This clone has a single count. The chain links TRBV2 to TRBJ2-2; a weak D match, TRBD2 (5 bases). This CDR3 is built from 13 residues. Trimming stripped 6 bases from V and 6 bases from J, with 11 bases between. Germline V CDR1 and CDR2: SNHLY, FYNNEI. CDR3 amino acids: CASRPTSSGELFF. The CDR3 nucleotides are TGTGCCAGCAGACCCACTAGTTCCGGGGAGCTGTTTTTT.

V usage is TRBV30 and J usage is TRBJ1-1, with D possibly TRBD1 on 5 matching bases. Looked up from germline, CDR1 is GTSNPN and CDR2 is SVGIG (reference sequence). The CDR3 contains 13 residues. The V gene lost 1 base and the J gene lost 4 bases, with 10 bases spanning the gap. The CDR3 region has the DNA TGTGCCTGGAGTGATAGGAGGGGCACTGAAGCTTTCTTT. The encoded protein is CAWSDRRGTEAFF.

The chain links TRBV7-2 to TRBJ2-2; the D gene is possibly TRBD1 (6 bases). The CDR3 has 15 residues. The germline CDR1 and CDR2 sequences are SGHTA and FQGNSA. The V gene lost 1 base and the J gene lost 1 base, with 7 bases spanning the gap. The CDR3 loop is CASSLEGQNTGELFF. The CDR3 nucleotides read TGTGCCAGCAGCTTAGAGGGACAGAACACCGGGGAGCTGTTTTTT.

Only one count was recorded for this clone. The rearrangement uses TRBV4-3 and TRBJ2-7; tentatively, D is TRBD1 (6 bases). The CDR3 contains 13 residues. CDR1 LGHNA and CDR2 YSLEER come from the germline V gene. V was shortened by 4 bases and J by 4 bases, with 11 bases between the two germline ends. CDR3 sequence reads: CASSPGHPYEQYF. Here the CDR3 DNA reads TGCGCCAGCAGCCCGGGACACCCGTACGAGCAGTACTTC.

The rearrangement joins TRBV5-6 to TRBJ2-7, with a weak D call TRBD1 (5 bases). Germline V gives CDR1 SGHDT, CDR2 YYEEEE. V gave up 1 base and J gave up 1 base, with 15 bases separating them. This CDR3 has 16 amino acids. In DNA, the CDR3 is TGTGCCAGCAGCTTGTTTGTTTTTGACAGTTCCTACGAGCAGTACTTC. It specifies CASSLFVFDSSYEQYF.

V gene TRBV9 combines with J gene TRBJ2-7; D is unresolved. The germline gives CDR1 SGDLS, CDR2 YYNGEE. Trimming shortened V by 4 bases and J by 7 bases, and 9 bases separated the two germline ends. The CDR3 extends over 11 amino acids. CDR3 coding DNA: TGTGCCAGCAGCCCTCGACGGGAGCAGTACTTC. Its translation: CASSPRREQYF.

This chain links TRBV29-1 with TRBJ2-2; 8 nucleotides line up with TRBD1. Trimming removed 6 bases from V and 2 bases from J; junction bases left unmatched: 5. The CDR3 spans 14 residues. CDR1 is SQVTM, CDR2 ANQGSEA, per germline. The CDR3 protein is CSVPGTGNTGELFF. Written as DNA, the CDR3 is TGCAGCGTCCCCGGGACAGGAAACACCGGGGAGCTGTTTTTT.

This sequence joins TRBV5-4 and TRBJ2-2; 9 bases map to TRBD2. CDR3 length: 17 amino acids. V dropped 4 bases and J dropped 4; count of bases not matched to a gene: 11. Germline CDR1 SGHNT, CDR2 YYREEE (reference sequence). In DNA form, the CDR3 reads TGTGCCAGCAGCCTGCCGGCTAGCGGGGTGGGCACCGGGGAGCTGTTTTTT. It translates to CASSLPASGVGTGELFF.

The chain links TRBV30 to TRBJ2-7; D remains unclear. The CDR3 contains 12 residues. Trimming removed 3 bases from V and 7 bases from J, with 13 bases in between. Per germline, CDR1 GTSNPN and CDR2 SVGIG (reference sequence). CDR3 residues: CAWRYTVGEQYF. The CDR3, as DNA: TGTGCCTGGAGATATACCGTGGGGGAGCAGTACTTC.

The table lists this clone with a few counts. The chain combines TRBV25-1 with TRBJ1-6; a weak D match, TRBD1 (6 bases). V was trimmed by 6 bases and J by 6 bases, leaving 15 bases between them. Germline V lookup: CDR1 MGHDK, CDR2 SYGVNS. CDR3 length: 15 residues. CDR3 loop: CASRKTDSSNSPLHF. As DNA, the CDR3 is TGTGCCAGCAGAAAAACGGACAGTTCTAATTCACCCCTCCACTTT.

In the case of this clone: Additional DNA sequences in this sample encode the identical CDR3. The chain links TRBV7-2 to TRBJ1-2, with D unresolved. The germline V gene has CDR1 SGHTA and CDR2 FQGNSA. Between the trimmed V and J ends, which lost 3 bases and 8 bases, there was a span of 13 bases. The CDR3 has 13 residues. CDR3: CASSFSPREGYTF. CDR3 nucleotides: TGTGCCAGCAGCTTTTCACCCCGTGAGGGCTACACCTTC.

The chain combines TRBV5-6 with TRBJ2-2, with a tentative D call TRBD1 (6 bases). Germline lookup yields CDR1 SGHDT and CDR2 YYEEEE. The CDR3 sequence is 16 residues long. Trimming left V 5 bases short and J 4 bases short, with 18 bases between. The CDR3 spells CASSRRPGQGTGELFF. CDR3 nucleotides: TGTGCCAGCAGTCGCCGGCCGGGACAAGGCACCGGGGAGCTGTTTTTT.

The V gene is TRBV7-3, the J gene TRBJ2-2; TRBD1 matches 7 bases. The CDR3 sequence is 16 residues long. V was clipped by 3 bases and J by 0 bases; unmatched bases: 4. Per the germline V gene, CDR1 is SGHTA and CDR2 is FQGTGA. The CDR3 region has the DNA TGTGCCAGCAGCTTCCCCCAGGGGGCGAACACCGGGGAGCTGTTTTTT. Translating gives CASSFPQGANTGELFF.

The chain couples TRBV4-3 to TRBJ1-5, with D hard to call. Germline values: CDR1 LGHNA, CDR2 YSLEER. V lost 3 bases, J lost 3 bases, and 12 bases lay in between. The CDR3 covers 15 residues. The CDR3 protein is CASSHGLNSNQPQHF. CDR3 nucleotides: TGCGCCAGCAGCCACGGCCTGAACTCCAATCAGCCCCAGCATTTT.

The rearrangement uses TRBV6-5 and TRBJ2-2; D not resolved. The V and J ends lost 5 bases and 5 bases respectively, with 3 bases between them. Per the germline V gene, CDR1 is MNHEY and CDR2 is SVGAGI. This CDR3 contains 11 residues. The CDR3 DNA follows: TGTGCCAGCAGTCAAACCGGGGAGCTGTTTTTT. Amino acid sequence: CASSQTGELFF.

The sample holds one count of this clone. This chain links TRBV14 with TRBJ1-1; D unclear. The V end lost 3 bases, the J end lost 1 base, and 6 bases lay between the germline ends. CDR3 length: 13 residues. CDR1 SGHDN and CDR2 FVKESK come from the germline V gene. CDR3: CASSHKKNTEAFF. The CDR3 region has the DNA TGTGCCAGCAGCCACAAGAAGAACACTGAAGCTTTCTTT.

The chain joins TRBV7-2 to TRBJ1-1; weak D call: TRBD1 (6 bases). Germline CDR1 and CDR2: SGHTA and FQGNSA. V was clipped by 8 bases and J by 1 base, with 11 bases between them. This CDR3 is 13 amino acids long. This CDR3 is CASSGGSNTEAFF. CDR3 DNA: TGTGCCAGCTCCGGGGGCTCGAACACTGAAGCTTTCTTT.

The CDR3 DNA reads as TGCAGCGTTGTGGAGGGGGCGAGTAATTCACCCCTCCACTTT. This gives the protein CSVVEGASNSPLHF. V is TRBV29-1 and J is TRBJ1-6; TRBD1 aligns across 7 bases. Germline V lookup: CDR1 SQVTM, CDR2 ANQGSEA. V lost 4 bases and J lost 6; bases outside the gene matches: 6. The CDR3 is 14 residues long.

This chain connects TRBV30 to TRBJ2-7; D gene uncertain. The CDR3 consists of 11 residues. V gave up 3 bases and J gave up 3 bases, with 6 bases separating them. Germline V CDR1 and CDR2: GTSNPN, SVGIG (reference sequence). This CDR3 reads CAWRNNYEQYF. CDR3 bases: TGTGCCTGGAGGAACAACTACGAGCAGTACTTC.

The chain couples TRBV29-1 to TRBJ2-2; D is undetermined. V lost 3 bases and J lost 5, with 4 bases in between. This CDR3 is built from 11 residues. Germline CDR1 and CDR2: SQVTM and ANQGSEA. This chain's CDR3 is CSVDKTGELFF. In DNA, the CDR3 is TGCAGCGTTGACAAGACCGGGGAGCTGTTTTTT.

This clone came up once. The chain uses TRBV7-2 and TRBJ1-2; TRBD1 might be the D (5 bases). The germline V and J ends were trimmed by 2 bases and 4 bases, with 14 bases remaining between them. Per germline, CDR1 SGHTA and CDR2 FQGNSA. CDR3 length: 15 residues. CDR3 sequence (DNA): TGTGCCAGCAGCTTACCGGGGACCGAGGGCTATGGCTACACCTTC. The encoded protein is CASSLPGTEGYGYTF.

V gene TRBV10-3 combines with J gene TRBJ2-5; 11 nucleotides line up with TRBD2. The V and J ends lost 10 bases and 4 bases, in that order; junction bases with no gene match: 11. Looked up from germline, CDR1 is ENHRY and CDR2 is SYGVKD. The CDR3 totals 15 residues. The CDR3 loop reads CATGSGTSGSETQYF. The CDR3 coding sequence is TGTGCCACCGGATCAGGGACTAGCGGTTCAGAGACCCAGTACTTC.

This clone was observed a few times. The V gene is TRBV7-2, the J gene TRBJ2-3, with a weak D call TRBD2 (6 bases). Per germline, CDR1 SGHTA and CDR2 FQGNSA. The CDR3 is 19 residues long. Trimming removed 1 base at V and 0 bases at J, with 20 bases between. The CDR3 loop is CASSLGWDPSGSSTDTQYF. CDR3 nucleotides: TGTGCCAGCAGCTTAGGGTGGGACCCAAGCGGGTCTAGCACAGATACGCAGTATTTT.

V and J are TRBV27 and TRBJ2-2; 11 bases are a match to TRBD2. The germline V gene has CDR1 MNHEY and CDR2 SMNVEV (reference sequence). Losses at the gene ends were 5 bases for V and 1 base for J; bases not matched to a gene: 12. The CDR3 runs to 19 residues. CDR3 protein: CASSPTNRLAGKNTGELFF. DNA for the CDR3: TGTGCCAGCAGTCCTACAAACCGACTAGCGGGGAAGAACACCGGGGAGCTGTTTTTT.

This clone was recorded a few times. V and J are TRBV29-1 and TRBJ2-3; a possible D gene is TRBD2 (5 bases). CDR3 length equals 11 residues. V dropped 7 bases and J dropped 4 bases, with 9 bases sitting between them. Germline V gene lookup returns CDR1 SQVTM and CDR2 ANQGSEA. The CDR3 loop is CSAGGSDTQYF. The CDR3 region has the DNA TGCAGCGCCGGAGGTTCAGATACGCAGTATTTT.

This rearrangement joins TRBV25-1 to TRBJ1-6; possible D gene TRBD1, 6 bases. Looked up from germline, CDR1 is MGHDK and CDR2 is SYGVNS. The V end lost 7 bases, the J end lost 10 bases, and 14 bases lay between the germline ends. The CDR3 is 13 amino acids. CDR3 loop: CASMSLGGSPLHF. The CDR3 DNA follows: TGTGCCAGCATGTCCCTAGGGGGATCACCCCTCCACTTT.

The chain recombines TRBV14 with TRBJ1-2; possible D gene TRBD1, 5 bases. With 1 base removed from V and 10 bases from J, the gap between germline ends came to 10 bases. The CDR3 contains 12 residues. Germline CDR1 and CDR2: SGHDN and FVKESK. The CDR3: CASSQGGQAYTF. CDR3 nucleotide sequence: TGTGCCAGCAGCCAAGGAGGACAAGCCTACACCTTC.